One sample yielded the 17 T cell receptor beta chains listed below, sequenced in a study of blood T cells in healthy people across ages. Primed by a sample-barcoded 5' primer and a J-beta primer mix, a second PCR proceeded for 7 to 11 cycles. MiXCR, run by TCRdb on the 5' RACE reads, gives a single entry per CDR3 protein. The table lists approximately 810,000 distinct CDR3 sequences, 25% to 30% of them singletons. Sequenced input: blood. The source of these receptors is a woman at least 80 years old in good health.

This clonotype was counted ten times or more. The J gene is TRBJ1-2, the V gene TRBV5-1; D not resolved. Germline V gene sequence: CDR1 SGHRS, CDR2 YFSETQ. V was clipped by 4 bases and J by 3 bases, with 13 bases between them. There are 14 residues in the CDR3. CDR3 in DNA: TGCGCCAGCAGCCGTTTGGGTCAGGACTATGGCTACACCTTC. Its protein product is CASSRLGQDYGYTF.

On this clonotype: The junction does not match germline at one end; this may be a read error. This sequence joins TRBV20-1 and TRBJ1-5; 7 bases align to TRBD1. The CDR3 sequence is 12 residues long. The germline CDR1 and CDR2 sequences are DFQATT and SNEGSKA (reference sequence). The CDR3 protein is CSASARGQPRHF. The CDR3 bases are TGCAGTGCTAGTGCAAGGGGGCAGCCCCGGCATTTT.

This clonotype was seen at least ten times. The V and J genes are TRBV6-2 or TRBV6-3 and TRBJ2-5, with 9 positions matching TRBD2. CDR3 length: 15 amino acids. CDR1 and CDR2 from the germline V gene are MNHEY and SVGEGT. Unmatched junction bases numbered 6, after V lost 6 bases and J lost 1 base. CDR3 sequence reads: CASRSSGATQETQYF. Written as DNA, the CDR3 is TGTGCCAGCAGATCTAGCGGGGCAACCCAAGAGACCCAGTACTTC.

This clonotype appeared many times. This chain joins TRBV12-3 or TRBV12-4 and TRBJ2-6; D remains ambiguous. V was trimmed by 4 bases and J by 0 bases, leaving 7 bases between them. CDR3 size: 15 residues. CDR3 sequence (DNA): TGTGCCAGCAGTTGGATCAGCTCTGGGGCCAACGTCCTGACTTTC. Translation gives CASSWISSGANVLTF.

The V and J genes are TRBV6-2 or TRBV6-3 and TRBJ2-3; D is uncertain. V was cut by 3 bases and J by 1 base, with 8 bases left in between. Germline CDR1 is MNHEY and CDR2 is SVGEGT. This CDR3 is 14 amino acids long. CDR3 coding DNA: TGTGCCAGCAGTTATTCCGTGGGCACAGATACGCAGTATTTT. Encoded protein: CASSYSVGTDTQYF.

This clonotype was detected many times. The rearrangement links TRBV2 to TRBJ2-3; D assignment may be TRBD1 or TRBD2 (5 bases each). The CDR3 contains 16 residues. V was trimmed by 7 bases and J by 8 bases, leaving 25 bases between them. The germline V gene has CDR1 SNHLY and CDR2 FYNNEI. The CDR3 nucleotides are TGTGCCAGCAATGATGGGCAGTCGAGGGGAAAACTTACGCAGTATTTT. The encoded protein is CASNDGQSRGKLTQYF.

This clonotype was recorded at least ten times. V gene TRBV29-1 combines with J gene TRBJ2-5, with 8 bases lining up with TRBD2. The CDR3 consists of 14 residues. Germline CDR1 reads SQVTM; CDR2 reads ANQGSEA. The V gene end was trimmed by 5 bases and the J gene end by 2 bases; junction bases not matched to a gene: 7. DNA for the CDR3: TGCAGCGTTTATCCCGGGGGGGGTCAAGAGACCCAGTACTTC. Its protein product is CSVYPGGGQETQYF.

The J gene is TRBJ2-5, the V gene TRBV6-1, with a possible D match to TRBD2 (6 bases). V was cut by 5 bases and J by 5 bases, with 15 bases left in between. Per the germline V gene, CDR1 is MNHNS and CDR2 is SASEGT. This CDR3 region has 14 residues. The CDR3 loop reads CASSSSVWRETQYF. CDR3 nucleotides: TGTGCCAGCAGTTCTAGCGTATGGAGGGAGACCCAGTACTTC.

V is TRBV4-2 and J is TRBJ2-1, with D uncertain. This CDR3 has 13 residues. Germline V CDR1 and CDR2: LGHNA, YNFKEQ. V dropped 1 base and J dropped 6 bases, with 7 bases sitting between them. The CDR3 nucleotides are TGTGCCAGCAGCCAAGTCCTAGTCAATGAGCAGTTCTTC. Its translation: CASSQVLVNEQFF.

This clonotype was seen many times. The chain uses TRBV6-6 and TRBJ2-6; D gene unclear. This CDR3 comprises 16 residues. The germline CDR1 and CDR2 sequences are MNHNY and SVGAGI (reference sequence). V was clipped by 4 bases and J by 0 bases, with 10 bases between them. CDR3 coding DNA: TGTGCCAGCAGTTTTGACGGTAGCTCTGGGGCCAACGTCCTGACTTTC. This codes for CASSFDGSSGANVLTF.

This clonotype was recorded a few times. CDR3 in DNA: TGTGCCAGCAGCCTCTGGAAAGACGGAATCTCATATGGCTACACCTTC. Translated, it gives CASSLWKDGISYGYTF. J is TRBJ1-2 and V is TRBV3-1, with D uncertain. The V gene's germline CDR1 is LGHDT and CDR2 YNNKEL (reference sequence). V was shortened by 4 bases and J by 5 bases, with 20 bases between the two germline ends. The CDR3 runs 16 residues.

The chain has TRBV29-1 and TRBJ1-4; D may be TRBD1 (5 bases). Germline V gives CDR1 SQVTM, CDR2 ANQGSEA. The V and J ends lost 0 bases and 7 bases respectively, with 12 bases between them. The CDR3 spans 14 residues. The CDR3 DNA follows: TGCAGCGTTGAAGATGGCAGGGAGGGTGAAAAACTGTTTTTT. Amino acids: CSVEDGREGEKLFF.

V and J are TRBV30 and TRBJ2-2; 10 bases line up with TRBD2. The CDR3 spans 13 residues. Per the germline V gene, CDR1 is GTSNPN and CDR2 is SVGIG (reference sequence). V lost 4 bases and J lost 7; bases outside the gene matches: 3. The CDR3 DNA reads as TGTGCCTGGAACAGCGGGGGGGGCGGGGAGCTGTTTTTT. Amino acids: CAWNSGGGGELFF.

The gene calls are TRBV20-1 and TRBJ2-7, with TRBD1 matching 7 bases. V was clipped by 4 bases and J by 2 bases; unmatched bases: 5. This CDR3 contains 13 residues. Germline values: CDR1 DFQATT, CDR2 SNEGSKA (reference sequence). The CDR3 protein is CSAKWDRAYEQYF. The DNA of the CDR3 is TGCAGTGCTAAGTGGGACAGAGCCTACGAGCAGTACTTC.

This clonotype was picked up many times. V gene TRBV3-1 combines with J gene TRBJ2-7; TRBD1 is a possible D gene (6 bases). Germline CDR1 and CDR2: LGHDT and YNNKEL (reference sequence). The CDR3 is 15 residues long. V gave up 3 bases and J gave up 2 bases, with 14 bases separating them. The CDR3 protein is CASSQGNRATYEQYF. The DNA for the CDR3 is TGTGCCAGCAGCCAGGGGAACAGGGCGACCTACGAGCAGTACTTC.

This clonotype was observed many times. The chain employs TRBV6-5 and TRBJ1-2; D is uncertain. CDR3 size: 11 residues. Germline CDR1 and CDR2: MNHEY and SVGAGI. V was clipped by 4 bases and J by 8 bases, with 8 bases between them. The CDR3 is CASSSETGYTF. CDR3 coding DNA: TGTGCCAGCAGTTCGGAAACAGGCTACACCTTC.

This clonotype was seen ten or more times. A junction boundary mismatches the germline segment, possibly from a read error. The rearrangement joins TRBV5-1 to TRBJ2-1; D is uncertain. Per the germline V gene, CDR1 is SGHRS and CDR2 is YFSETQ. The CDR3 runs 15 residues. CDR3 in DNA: TGTGCCAGCAGCCTACTTGGCGGTTCCTACAATGAGCAGTTCTTC. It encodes CASSLLGGSYNEQFF. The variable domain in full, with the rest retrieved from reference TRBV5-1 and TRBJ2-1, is KAGVTQTPRYLIKTRGQQVTLSCSPISGHRSVSWYQQTPGQGLQFLFEYFSETQRNKGNFPGRFSGRQFSNSRSEMNVSTLELGDSALYLCASSLLGGSYNEQFFGPGTRLTVL.